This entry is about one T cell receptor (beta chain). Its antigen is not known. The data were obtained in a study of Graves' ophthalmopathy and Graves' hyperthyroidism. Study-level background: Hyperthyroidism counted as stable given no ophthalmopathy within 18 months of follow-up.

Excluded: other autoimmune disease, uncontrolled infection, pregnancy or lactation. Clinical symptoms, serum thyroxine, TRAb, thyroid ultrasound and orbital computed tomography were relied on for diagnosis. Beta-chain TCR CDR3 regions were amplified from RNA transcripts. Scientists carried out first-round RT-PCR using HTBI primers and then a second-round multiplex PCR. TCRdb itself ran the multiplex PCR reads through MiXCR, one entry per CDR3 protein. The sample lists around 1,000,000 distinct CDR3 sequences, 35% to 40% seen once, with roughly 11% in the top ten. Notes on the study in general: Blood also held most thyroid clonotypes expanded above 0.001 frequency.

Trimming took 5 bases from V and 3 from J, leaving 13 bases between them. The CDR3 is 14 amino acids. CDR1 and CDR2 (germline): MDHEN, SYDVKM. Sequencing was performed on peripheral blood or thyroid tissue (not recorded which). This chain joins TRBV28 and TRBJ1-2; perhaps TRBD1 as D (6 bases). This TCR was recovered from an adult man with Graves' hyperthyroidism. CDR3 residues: CASSQIQGDYGYTF. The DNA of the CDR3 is TGTGCCAGCAGTCAGATACAGGGTGACTATGGCTACACCTTC.